The present T cell receptor beta chain was sequenced within a study of early T cells in non-severe SARS-CoV-2 infection. The CDR3 loop spans 12 amino acids. Germline loops: CDR1 SQVTM, CDR2 ANQGSEA. Trimming left V 3 bases short and J 3 bases short, with 5 bases between. MiXCR, run by TCRdb on the 5' RACE reads, gives a single entry per CDR3 protein. The table includes over 55,000 distinct CDR3 sequences, less than 9.5% detected once. The clonotype originates from an adult who was a healthcare worker with PCR-confirmed SARS-CoV-2 infection or an uninfected control (not recorded which). Sequenced input: whole blood. The genes are TRBV29-1 and TRBJ2-2, with D hard to call. Here the CDR3 reads CSVDRDTGELFF. CDR3 in DNA: TGCAGCGTTGACCGGGACACCGGGGAGCTGTTTTTT.